This T cell receptor beta chain stems from a study of identical twins. Findings and caveats of the study: Modelling approaches yielded underestimates of out-of-frame TCR alpha sharing between monozygotic twins. Excess low generation probability was seen in twin-shared out-of-frame alpha sequences.

The CDR3 is 17 amino acids. Germline lookup yields CDR1 SGHAT and CDR2 FQNNGV. Trimming cost V 3 bases and J 6 bases, with 21 bases left between them. Each donor was a healthy Caucasian. This clonotype was observed at least ten times. Its antigen is unknown. MiXCR, run by TCRdb on the 5' RACE reads, gives a single entry per CDR3 protein. The table has 420,000 or so distinct CDR3 sequences, around 18% seen once. The V and J genes are TRBV11-2 and TRBJ1-5, with a possible D match to TRBD1 (5 bases). The sequence derives from a man aged 50-60 years in good health. Input material: naive T cells sorted from blood. CDR3: CASSFGPTVSGGQPQHF. The CDR3 DNA reads as TGTGCCAGCAGCTTCGGACCGACAGTATCGGGGGGTCAGCCCCAGCATTTT.